The clone carrying this T cell receptor (beta chain) has a count of ten or more. The data are from a study of neurological immune-mediated disorders. Looking at the study overall: About 90% of the roughly 34 multiple sclerosis patients had relapsing-remitting disease; 3 had secondary progressive.

Synthesis of cDNA was performed by 5'RACE using 10-nucleotide random UMIs. In TCRdb, the 5' RACE reads were re-called with MiXCR into one record per CDR3 protein. The table shows tens of thousands of distinct CDR3 sequences, with roughly 4.3% occurring only once. Trimming cost V 5 bases and J 9 bases, with 17 bases left between them. This CDR3 contains 14 residues. The sample's time point: longitudinal time-point 3. The unsorted libraries were prepared from 2 million PBMCs (stored at -80 C). The sequence came from an older woman with multiple sclerosis. What was sequenced was PBMCs. This rearrangement joins TRBV12-3 or TRBV12-4 to TRBJ1-5, with D perhaps TRBD1 (6 bases). CDR3 in DNA: TGTGCCAGCAGTCTCAGGGACATTGGTGGGCCCCAGCATTTT. The encoded protein is CASSLRDIGGPQHF.